Each of the 26 T cell receptor beta chains below was sequenced from the same sample in a study of T cell changes during pregnancy in multiple sclerosis. Assay used: immunoSEQ multiplex PCR; TCRdb lists only in-frame clones, some missing. The data show approximately 50,000 clones, less than 95% seen once. The specimen comprised peripheral blood, sampled in the third trimester of pregnancy. These receptors all stem from a female donor in good health, enrolled as a control in a pregnancy study.

The V and J genes are TRBV7-8 and TRBJ2-3, with 9 bases that match TRBD2. Germline assignment: CDR1 SGHVS and CDR2 FQNEAQ. The V segment lost 7 bases and the J segment 5 bases; nucleotides outside the gene matches: 13. There are 16 residues in the CDR3. CDR3 amino acids: CASTAGGPTEGDTQYF. The CDR3 DNA sequence: TGTGCCAGCACCGCGGGAGGGCCAACGGAGGGAGATACGCAGTATTTT.

This rearrangement joins TRBV28 to TRBJ1-6, with 9 bases identical to TRBD1. This CDR3 is 14 amino acids long. Looked up from germline, CDR1 is MDHEN and CDR2 is SYDVKM. Trimming removed 5 bases from V and 10 bases from J; junction bases left unmatched: 6. The CDR3 DNA follows: TGTGCCAGCAGTGTAGGGGACAGGGCCTCACCCCTCCACTTT. Its protein is CASSVGDRASPLHF.

DNA for the CDR3: TGCGCCAGCAGCTTGGAGGGACAGGGGTGGACTGAAGCTTTCTTT. Its protein is CASSLEGQGWTEAFF. The genes are TRBV5-1 and TRBJ1-1, with TRBD1 identical over 10 bases. The CDR3 contains 15 residues. J was trimmed by 5 bases and V by 0 bases; bases with no gene match: 4. The germline V gene encodes CDR1 SGHRS and CDR2 YFSETQ.

This clone was observed once. V is TRBV27 and J is TRBJ2-1; D may be TRBD1 (6 bases). Looked up from germline, CDR1 is MNHEY and CDR2 is SMNVEV (reference sequence). Trimming pared 2 bases from V and 4 bases from J, leaving 15 bases between. The CDR3 is made up of 16 amino acids. The DNA for the CDR3 is TGTGCCAGCAGTTTACTCGTCCAGGGGTTATACAATGAGCAGTTCTTC. The encoded protein is CASSLLVQGLYNEQFF.

V usage is TRBV19 and J usage is TRBJ2-3; 9 bases fit TRBD2. The length of the CDR3 is 15 residues. CDR1 and CDR2 from the germline V gene are LNHDA and SQIVND (reference sequence). The junction had 9 bases not matched to a gene; V was cut back by 6 bases and J by 5 bases. For the CDR3, the DNA is TGTGCCAGTAGCCCAAGCGGGGGGCGGCAAGATACGCAGTATTTT. It yields the protein CASSPSGGRQDTQYF.

The chain uses TRBV21-1 and TRBJ2-1; the D segment call TRBD2 is taken from the table without a DNA check. TRBV21-1 is termed a pseudogene. The CDR3 runs to 15 residues. The CDR3 nucleotides are TGTGCCAGCAACCCACTAGCGGGAGAGGGCAATGAGCAGTTCTTC. Its translation: CASNPLAGEGNEQFF.

By sample share, this clone is medium-sized. The V call is TRBV4-3, the J call TRBJ1-2; TRBD1 might be the D (6 bases). Trimming pared 2 bases from V and 5 bases from J, leaving 15 bases between. This CDR3 comprises 15 residues. Looked up from germline, CDR1 is LGHNA and CDR2 is YSLEER. The CDR3 DNA is TGCGCCAGCAGCCAAAAGACAGGTTCGTCTTATGGCTACACCTTC. Residues: CASSQKTGSSYGYTF.

The V and J genes are TRBV5-6 and TRBJ1-1; 8 bases are shared with TRBD1. The germline V gene encodes CDR1 SGHDT and CDR2 YYEEEE. V dropped 1 base and J dropped 5; count of bases not matched to a gene: 1. The CDR3 has 13 amino acids. CDR3 DNA: TGTGCCAGCAGCTTGACAGGGGGTACTGAAGCTTTCTTT. This translates into CASSLTGGTEAFF.

The V gene is TRBV6-5, the J gene TRBJ2-3; TRBD2 agrees at 7 bases. Germline V gene data show CDR1 as MNHEY and CDR2 as SVGAGI. The ends lost 6 bases at V and 4 bases at J; junction bases unmatched: 10. The length of the CDR3 is 15 residues. CDR3 coding DNA: TGTGCCAGCAGGGGGGGGGTATTTGGAGCAGATACGCAGTATTTT. Protein product: CASRGGVFGADTQYF.

The CDR3 sequence is CASVRDPGGTGELFF. The CDR3 nucleotides are TGTGCCAGCGTTCGGGATCCCGGTGGCACCGGGGAGCTGTTTTTT. This rearrangement joins TRBV27 to TRBJ2-2, with D possibly being TRBD2 (5 bases). Trimming removed 8 bases from V and 4 bases from J, with 17 bases in between. The germline V gene encodes CDR1 MNHEY and CDR2 SMNVEV (reference sequence). The CDR3 length is 15 residues.

The chain has TRBV27 and TRBJ2-5; tentative D call: TRBD2 (6 bases). Per germline, CDR1 MNHEY and CDR2 SMNVEV (reference sequence). The CDR3 is made up of 17 amino acids. V gave up 6 bases and J gave up 2 bases, with 22 bases separating them. This CDR3 is CASRGGWGRVQQETQYF. In DNA, the CDR3 is TGTGCCAGCAGGGGGGGATGGGGCAGGGTACAACAAGAGACCCAGTACTTC.

The chain has TRBV2 and TRBJ2-7, with 8 positions matching TRBD1. CDR1 is SNHLY and CDR2 is FYNNEI in the germline V gene. Trimming took 7 bases from V and 4 from J; bases not matched to a gene: 9. The CDR3 is made up of 14 amino acids. The CDR3 bases are TGTGCCAGCAAGGGGGACAGGATTCGGTACGAGCAGTACTTC. Its protein is CASKGDRIRYEQYF. Full variable domain (outside the CDR3, taken from reference TRBV2 and TRBJ2-7): EPEVTQTPSHQVTQMGQEVILRCVPISNHLYFYWYRQILGQKVEFLVSFYNNEISEKSEIFDDQFSVERPDGSNFTLKIRSTKLEDSAMYFCASKGDRIRYEQYFGPGTRLTVT.

This clone was counted once. V is TRBV10-3 and J is TRBJ1-1; tentatively, D is TRBD1 (5 bases). This CDR3 has 13 amino acids. Germline V lookup: CDR1 ENHRY, CDR2 SYGVKD. The ends were cut back, 6 bases at V and 1 base at J, with 9 bases in the middle. CDR3 protein: CAISPGQNTEAFF. The CDR3 region has the DNA TGTGCCATCAGCCCTGGACAGAACACTGAAGCTTTCTTT.

The chain's CDR3 is CASSQGDRGKEPQHF. CDR3 DNA: TGCGCCAGCAGCCAAGGGGACAGGGGGAAGGAGCCCCAGCATTTT. The rearrangement joins TRBV5-1 to TRBJ1-5, with 11 bases matching TRBD1. This CDR3 is built from 15 residues. With 4 bases clipped from V and 8 bases from J, the junction kept 8 bases outside the gene matches. Germline lookup yields CDR1 SGHRS and CDR2 YFSETQ.

This clone occurred once. The chain links TRBV9 to TRBJ2-7, with D possibly being TRBD2 (6 bases). CDR3 length equals 15 residues. Trimming removed 0 bases from V and 4 bases from J, with 14 bases in between. Germline CDR1 is SGDLS and CDR2 is YYNGEE. CDR3 nucleotides: TGTGCCAGCAGCGTAGCTACGGGACTTACTTACGAGCAGTACTTC. This gives the protein CASSVATGLTYEQYF. The variable domain in full, completed from reference TRBV9 and TRBJ2-7, reads DSGVTQTPKHLITATGQRVTLRCSPRSGDLSVYWYQQSLDQGLQFLIQYYNGEERAKGNILERFSAQQFPDLHSELNLSSLELGDSALYFCASSVATGLTYEQYFGPGTRLTVT.

The chain is built from TRBV4-1 and TRBJ1-1; D remains ambiguous. CDR1 and CDR2 (germline): MGHRA, YSYEKL. V was shortened by 4 bases and J by 3 bases, with 9 bases between the two germline ends. The CDR3 has 13 residues. The CDR3 protein is CASSLSRDTEAFF. CDR3 DNA sequence: TGCGCCAGCAGCCTCAGTCGGGACACTGAAGCTTTCTTT.

The chain carries TRBV5-1 and TRBJ2-2, with 10 positions matching TRBD2. The germline CDR1 and CDR2 sequences are SGHRS and YFSETQ. The CDR3 length is 16 residues. Trimming at V came to 0 bases and at J to 6 bases, leaving 5 bases not matched to a gene. CDR3 DNA: TGCGCCAGCAGCTTGGACCTAGCGGGAGCGGCCGGGGAGCTGTTTTTT. This translates into CASSLDLAGAAGELFF.

Comment on this clone: Possible read error: a much larger clone is one base away. This chain joins TRBV9 and TRBJ2-5, with TRBD2 matching over 7 bases. This CDR3 has 15 residues. The germline gives CDR1 SGDLS, CDR2 YYNGEE. This CDR3 is CASSVAGGFQGTQYF. Here the CDR3 DNA reads TGTGCCAGCAGCGTAGCGGGGGGTTTCCAAGGGACCCAGTACTTC.

The V gene is TRBV19, the J gene TRBJ1-2, with D possibly being TRBD1 (6 bases). Germline V lookup: CDR1 LNHDA, CDR2 SQIVND (reference sequence). The CDR3 consists of 14 residues. Trimming left V 5 bases short and J 0 bases short, with 10 bases between. CDR3 DNA sequence: TGTGCCAGTAGTTCACGGACAGCTAACTATGGCTACACCTTC. Its protein product is CASSSRTANYGYTF.

V usage is TRBV29-1 and J usage is TRBJ2-5, with D perhaps matching TRBD1 (5 bases). Germline CDR1 reads SQVTM; CDR2 reads ANQGSEA. The CDR3 extends over 13 amino acids. The V end lost 6 bases, the J end lost 0 bases, and 11 bases lay between the germline ends. The DNA for the CDR3 is TGCAGCGTCTTCAAGGGGAACCAAGAGACCCAGTACTTC. It translates to CSVFKGNQETQYF.

The rearrangement links TRBV6-1 to TRBJ2-2; 7 bases match TRBD1. After removal of 10 bases from V and 6 bases from J, the junction contained 14 bases not matched to a gene. CDR3 length: 15 residues. Looked up from germline, CDR1 is MNHNS and CDR2 is SASEGT. The CDR3 nucleotides read TGTGCCACCTCAATCCCAACAGGGGCCCCCGGGGAGCTGTTTTTT. Translated: CATSIPTGAPGELFF.

There are a few counts of this clone. The gene calls are TRBV27 and TRBJ2-6; D gene unclear. Between the trimmed V and J ends, which lost 2 bases and 3 bases, there was a span of 11 bases. In germline, CDR1 is MNHEY, CDR2 SMNVEV (reference sequence). The CDR3 is made up of 16 amino acids. The CDR3 spells CASSLVRLSGANVLTF. In DNA, the CDR3 is TGTGCCAGCAGTTTAGTCAGGCTAAGTGGGGCCAACGTCCTGACTTTC. Looking up the rest from reference TRBV27 and TRBJ2-6 gives the full variable domain: EAQVTQNPRYLITVTGKKLTVTCSQNMNHEYMSWYRQDPGLGLRQIYYSMNVEVTDKGDVPEGYKVSRKEKRNFPLILESPSPNQTSLYFCASSLVRLSGANVLTFGAGSRLTVL.

The CDR3 sequence: CASRKSGNFGELFF. The CDR3 DNA is TGTGCCAGCAGAAAAAGCGGGAACTTCGGGGAGCTGTTTTTT. V gene TRBV7-8 combines with J gene TRBJ2-2; TRBD2 agrees at 7 bases. Germline V gene lookup returns CDR1 SGHVS and CDR2 FQNEAQ. The CDR3 is made up of 14 amino acids. Trimming took 6 bases from V and 7 from J; bases not matched to a gene: 8. Supplemented by reference TRBV7-8 and TRBJ2-2, the full variable domain reads GAGVSQSPRYKVAKRGQDVALRCDPISGHVSLFWYQQALGQGPEFLTYFQNEAQLDKSGLPSDRFFAERPEGSVSTLKIQRTQQEDSAVYLCASRKSGNFGELFFGEGSRLTVL.

V and J are TRBV7-2 and TRBJ2-1; TRBD2 aligns across 8 bases. The CDR3 is made up of 16 amino acids. Germline CDR1 and CDR2: SGHTA and FQGNSA. J gave up 4 bases and V 3 bases, and 8 bases lay outside the gene matches. CDR3 region: CASSLSSRGGYNEQFF. The CDR3 DNA reads as TGTGCCAGCAGCTTGTCTAGTCGGGGGGGTTACAATGAGCAGTTCTTC.

The rearrangement links TRBV19 to TRBJ1-4; maybe TRBD1 (6 bases). In germline, CDR1 is LNHDA, CDR2 SQIVND (reference sequence). Trimming stripped 7 bases from V and 3 bases from J, with 12 bases between. The CDR3 loop spans 14 amino acids. This chain's CDR3 is CASTTGSANEKLFF. As DNA, the CDR3 is TGTGCCAGTACCACAGGGTCGGCTAATGAAAAACTGTTTTTT.

The chain recombines TRBV7-2 with TRBJ1-1; D unclear. This CDR3 has 13 amino acids. Deletions cut 8 bases from V and 0 bases from J, with 10 bases between. In germline, CDR1 is SGHTA, CDR2 FQGNSA. CDR3 sequence reads: CASSSPLNTEAFF. In DNA form, the CDR3 reads TGTGCCAGCTCCTCCCCGTTGAACACTGAAGCTTTCTTT.